The rows below give T cell receptor beta chains drawn from one sample of a study of cytotoxic CD8 clonotypes in ibrutinib-treated CLL. The method was immunoSEQ multiplex PCR; TCRdb's version includes in-frame clones alone and lacks a portion of them. The sample includes some 130,000 clones, about 85% seen only once; the top ten take less than 4%. Sequenced here: PBMCs, sampled after 24 months of ibrutinib treatment. The origin of the receptors is a human donor with chronic lymphocytic leukemia. The CDR3 runs from the conserved cysteine through the conserved F or W. The D gene is left open where the match is weak. Clone sizes are given selectively: once, few, many, or a class where the clone is expanded.

TRBJ1-1 | NA | NA | TRBV2 | CASSESGVNTEAFF | TGTGCCAGCAGTGAGTCAGGAGTTAACACTGAAGCTTTCTTT
TRBJ2-7 | NA | NA | TRBV18 | CASSPLRDTYYEQYF | TGTGCCAGCTCACCACTCCGGGACACCTACTACGAGCAGTACTTC
TRBJ2-2 | TRBD2 | NA | TRBV27 | CASCSGLAGGRTGELFF | TGTGCCAGCTGCTCGGGACTAGCGGGGGGGCGAACCGGGGAGCTGTTTTTT
TRBJ2-7 | NA | NA | TRBV4-3 | CASSQEPGVHYEQYF | TGCGCCAGCAGCCAAGAACCCGGGGTACACTACGAGCAGTACTTC
TRBJ1-6 | NA | once | TRBV27 | CASSLSSPAKSSYNSPLHF | TGTGCCAGCAGTTTATCGTCCCCCGCCAAGAGCTCCTATAATTCACCCCTCCACTTT
TRBJ2-7 | TRBD2 | NA | TRBV5-5 | CASSQGLAGAYEQYF | TGTGCCAGCAGTCAAGGACTAGCGGGGGCCTACGAGCAGTACTTC
TRBJ2-2 | NA | once | TRBV27 | CASSFSRINTGELFF | TGTGCCAGCAGTTTCTCGCGGATTAACACCGGGGAGCTGTTTTTT
TRBJ2-7 | NA | NA | TRBV6-5 | CASSSTGSYEQYF | TGTGCCAGCAGTTCTACAGGGAGCTACGAGCAGTACTTC
TRBJ1-2 | TRBD1 | few | TRBV27 | CASSLSGTVSYTF | TGTGCCAGCAGTTTAAGTGGGACAGTCTCCTACACCTTC
TRBJ2-1 | NA | NA | TRBV6-5 | CASNSQSYNEQFF | TGTGCCAGCAACAGCCAATCCTACAATGAGCAGTTCTTC
TRBJ2-7 | TRBD1 | NA | TRBV5-6 | CASSLVGTGAYGEQYF | TGTGCCAGCAGCTTGGTCGGGACAGGGGCTTATGGCGAGCAGTACTTC
TRBJ1-1 | NA | NA | TRBV6-6 | CASSYKIRNTEAFF | TGTGCCAGCAGTTACAAGATCAGGAACACTGAAGCTTTCTTT
TRBJ1-1 | NA | NA | TRBV18 | CASSPPGVLNTEAFF | TGTGCCAGCTCACCACCGGGGGTCCTGAACACTGAAGCTTTCTTT
TRBJ1-5 | NA | NA | TRBV13 | CASSLGGPSNQPQHF | TGTGCCAGCAGCCTAGGGGGACCTAGCAATCAGCCCCAGCATTTT
TRBJ1-3 | NA | NA | TRBV5-8 | CASRLETVRNTIYF | TGTGCCAGCAGACTGGAGACGGTTAGAAACACCATATATTTT
TRBJ2-7 | TRBD1 | NA | TRBV9 | CASSVGTGGAGEQYF | TGTGCCAGCAGCGTCGGGACAGGGGGCGCTGGGGAGCAGTACTTC
TRBJ2-5 | NA | NA | TRBV5-6 | CASSLGRTLEQYF | TGTGCCAGCAGCTTGGGAAGGACACTAGAGCAGTACTTC
TRBJ1-5 | NA | once | TRBV18 | CASSESGGNQPQHF | TGTGCCAGCTCGGAGAGTGGGGGCAATCAGCCCCAGCATTTT
TRBJ1-1 | NA | NA | TRBV7-2 | CASSFTKMNTEAFF | TGTGCCAGCAGCTTCACCAAAATGAACACTGAAGCTTTCTTT
TRBJ1-6 | NA | NA | TRBV18 | CASSGWGESPLHF | TGTGCCAGCTCGGGGTGGGGGGAATCACCCCTCCACTTT
TRBJ2-5 | NA | NA | TRBV7-2 | CASSLGLAAETQYF | TGTGCCAGCAGCTTAGGGCTAGCAGCAGAGACCCAGTACTTC
TRBJ2-2 | NA | NA | TRBV6-6 | CAQRATGTGELFF | TGTGCCCAACGGGCGACGGGGACCGGGGAGCTGTTTTTT
TRBJ2-7 | NA | once | TRBV6-5 | CASSRGSGLEQYF | TGTGCCAGCAGTAGAGGGAGCGGGCTCGAGCAGTACTTC
TRBJ1-6 | NA | few | TRBV13 | CASRIGSNSPLHF | TGTGCCAGCAGGATAGGGAGTAATTCACCCCTCCACTTT
TRBJ2-2 | TRBD1 | NA | TRBV14 | CASSPRDRGLTGELFF | TGTGCCAGCAGCCCCCGGGACAGGGGGCTCACCGGGGAGCTGTTTTTT
TRBJ2-3 | TRBD2 | NA | TRBV6-1 | CASRTSGGTDTQYF | TGTGCCAGCAGGACTAGCGGGGGGACAGATACGCAGTATTTT
TRBJ1-1 | TRBD1 | NA | TRBV7-3 | CASSRDRRGVAFF | TGTGCCAGCAGCCGGGACAGACGGGGGGTGGCTTTCTTT
TRBJ2-6 | TRBD1 | once | TRBV7-9 | CASSLATGAGANVLTF | TGTGCCAGCAGCTTAGCGACAGGGGCTGGGGCCAACGTCCTGACTTTC
TRBJ2-1 | NA | NA | TRBV9 | CASSVMGSEQFF | TGTGCCAGCAGCGTAATGGGAAGTGAGCAGTTCTTC
TRBJ2-3 | NA | NA | TRBV21-1 | CASSTSGSTDTQYF | TGTGCCAGCAGTACTAGCGGAAGCACAGATACGCAGTATTTT
TRBJ1-2 | NA | few | TRBV19 | CASSEDSNYGYTF | TGTGCCAGTAGTGAGGACAGTAACTATGGCTACACCTTC
TRBJ2-5 | NA | NA | TRBV11-2 | CASSSRVGGRETQYF | TGTGCCAGCAGCTCAAGAGTGGGGGGGCGGGAGACCCAGTACTTC
TRBJ1-1 | TRBD1 | few | TRBV6-1 | CASRQGASYTEAFF | TGTGCCAGCAGACAGGGGGCTAGTTACACTGAAGCTTTCTTT
TRBJ1-6 | NA | few | TRBV5-4 | CASSLIGENSPLHF | TGTGCCAGCAGCTTGATCGGGGAGAATTCACCCCTCCACTTT
TRBJ1-1 | TRBD1 | NA | TRBV5-1 | CASSSGQVNTEAFF | TGCGCCAGCAGCTCGGGACAGGTTAACACTGAAGCTTTCTTT
TRBJ2-3 | TRBD1 | NA | TRBV19 | CARGQGDTQYF | TGTGCCAGAGGACAGGGAGATACGCAGTATTTT
TRBJ2-7 | NA | NA | TRBV5-5 | CASSTSTSSEFYEQYF | TGTGCCAGCAGCACCTCGACGAGCAGTGAATTCTACGAGCAGTACTTC
TRBJ1-5 | NA | NA | TRBV6-1 | CASSRDPNQPQHF | TGTGCCAGCAGCCGGGATCCGAATCAGCCCCAGCATTTT
TRBJ2-6 | NA | NA | TRBV7-9 | CASREDMTSGANVLTF | TGTGCCAGCAGGGAAGACATGACCTCTGGGGCCAACGTCCTGACTTTC
TRBJ2-3 | NA | NA | TRBV10-2 | CASISTGEPSTDTQYF | TGCGCCAGCATCTCAACGGGGGAGCCTAGCACAGATACGCAGTATTTT
TRBJ2-7 | NA | NA | TRBV6-6 | CASLSGTATYEQYF | TGTGCCAGCCTATCGGGGACGGCGACCTACGAGCAGTACTTC
TRBJ1-3 | NA | NA | TRBV29-1 | CSVEERAGNTIYF | TGCAGCGTTGAAGAGAGGGCTGGAAACACCATATATTTT
TRBJ2-2 | NA | NA | TRBV9 | CASSVVAGTGELFF | TGTGCCAGCAGCGTAGTGGCAGGGACCGGGGAGCTGTTTTTT
TRBJ1-6 | NA | NA | TRBV6-5 | CASSPGLGSPLHF | TGTGCCAGCAGCCCAGGTCTCGGTTCACCCCTCCACTTT